One sample yielded the 19 T cell receptor beta chains listed below, sequenced in a study of tissue T cells after allogeneic stem cell transplantation. Regarding time point: mouse harvest day 14 after allogeneic transplant. Mouse grafts combined 10^7 T-cell-depleted bone marrow cells with 10^6 splenic CD5+ T cells. The repertoire was sequenced with immunoSEQ multiplex PCR; TCRdb's copy has only in-frame clones and lacks some. The profile covers over 3,000 clones, with about half appearing a single time and under 25% taken by the ten largest. The sequenced sample consisted of gut tissue. These TCRs come from a female BALB/c mouse given C57BL/6 T cells with graft-versus-host disease after an allogeneic hematopoietic cell transplant.

About this clone: Gene names are mouse gene names. Sequencing ends 1 residue short of the CDR3 end; the germline J gene provides the rest. The chain couples TRBV16 to TRBJ1-6; a weak D match, TRBD1 (6 bases). TRBJ1-6 is marked as an open reading frame, function uncertain. CDR1 SGHSA and CDR2 FRNQAP come from the germline V gene. This CDR3 is 15 amino acids long. V dropped 0 bases and J dropped 7 bases, with 10 bases sitting between them. The CDR3 loop reads CASSLDGGPNSPLYF. The DNA read from the CDR3 is TGTGCAAGCAGCTTAGACGGGGGGCCGAATTCGCCCCTCTAC.

In this sample, this clone is medium-sized (0.01 to 0.1%). Germline and genes here are mouse. The read gets to within 1 residue of the CDR3 end, and the germline J gene fills in the rest. This rearrangement joins TRBV5 to TRBJ1-4, with D possibly matching TRBD1 (5 bases). The CDR3 runs 16 residues. Trimming took off 5 bases at V and 1 base at J, with 14 bases between the two ends. Germline V gives CDR1 LGHNA, CDR2 YNLKQL (reference sequence). CDR3: CASSSRTSHSNERLFF. CDR3 bases read: TGTGCCAGCAGCTCTCGGACATCCCATTCCAACGAAAGATTATTT.

Points on this clone: Mouse germline and gene names are used. The CDR3 end is not reached by the read, which stops 1 residue before it; the germline J gene fills it in. V gene TRBV16 combines with J gene TRBJ1-2; possible D gene TRBD1, 5 bases. Germline V CDR1 and CDR2: SGHSA, FRNQAP. V lost 5 bases to trimming and J lost 0 bases, with 7 bases between them. CDR3 length: 13 amino acids. The DNA read from the CDR3 is TGTGCAAGCAGCCGGACAACAAACTCCGACTACACC. This sequence encodes CASSRTTNSDYT. The entire CDR3 sequence reads CASSRTTNSDYTF.

Notes on this clone: A clone one base away is much larger, so this may be a read error. Mouse names are used for the genes. CDR3 bases read: TGTGCCAGCCGTCAGGGTTTTGAACAGTAC. As protein: CASRQGFEQY. The entire CDR3 protein reads CASRQGFEQYF. This rearrangement joins TRBV19 to TRBJ2-7, with TRBD1 as a possible D gene (5 bases). The CDR3 extends 1 residue past the end of the read, so its final part is completed from the germline J gene. The germline V and J ends were trimmed by 7 bases and 6 bases, with 11 bases remaining between them. The CDR3 has 11 residues. The germline V gene encodes CDR1 FNHDT and CDR2 SITEND (reference sequence).

Comments on this clone: The germline and genes are mouse ones. The DNA ends 1 residue before the CDR3 does, and the rest of the CDR3 is filled in from the germline J gene. This rearrangement joins TRBV23 to TRBJ2-4; the table assigns TRBD2, which was not confirmed against the DNA. The CDR3 runs 15 residues. The germline gives CDR1 KGHTA, CDR2 FQNQQP. This chain's CDR3 is CSSSQSWGSQNTLYF. The DNA read from the CDR3 is TGCTCCAGCAGTCAATCCTGGGGAAGTCAAAACACCTTGTAC.

In its sample, this clone was seen a few times. Gene names are mouse gene names. The observed sequence ends 1 residue before the CDR3 terminus, with the missing tail filled in from the germline J gene. The chain combines TRBV2 with TRBJ1-3; D is uncertain. Germline V gene lookup returns CDR1 LGHNA and CDR2 YSYQKL. V lost 0 bases to trimming and J lost 0 bases, with 3 bases between them. CDR3 length: 14 residues. The CDR3 is CASSQESSGNTLYF. The part of the CDR3 DNA that was read is TGTGCCAGCAGCCAAGAAAGTTCTGGAAATACGCTCTAT.

Turning to this clone: Gene names denote mouse genes. The sequence runs out 1 residue before the end of the CDR3; the remainder is reconstructed from the germline J gene. The chain couples TRBV29 to TRBJ2-1; a possible D gene is TRBD1 (6 bases). Germline V gene sequence: CDR1 MSHET, CDR2 SYDVDS. The CDR3 totals 13 residues. V was cut by 4 bases and J by 4 bases, with 8 bases left in between. CDR3 region: CASSSGQYAEQFF. CDR3 DNA (partial): TGTGCTAGCAGTTCGGGACAATATGCTGAGCAGTTC.

This clone has just one count. Mouse germline and gene names are used. The chain's CDR3 is CASSDLGTGGGNTGQLYF. Partial CDR3 DNA: TGTGCCAGCAGTGATCTCGGGACTGGGGGAGGAAACACCGGGCAGCTCTAC. The J gene is TRBJ2-2, the V gene TRBV13-1; 11 bases fit TRBD2. Sequencing ends 1 residue short of the CDR3 end; the germline J gene provides the rest. The V segment lost 1 base and the J segment 1 base; nucleotides outside the gene matches: 6. Germline lookup yields CDR1 NSHNY and CDR2 SYGAGN. This CDR3 comprises 18 residues.

Regarding this clone: Genes and germline come from the mouse. The read ends 1 residue shy of where the CDR3 ends; the end is completed using the germline J gene. V and J are TRBV20 and TRBJ2-1, with TRBD2 as a possible D gene (6 bases). The CDR3 is 13 amino acids. The V gene lost 0 bases and the J gene lost 3 bases, with 6 bases spanning the gap. The V gene's germline CDR1 is GFQATS and CDR2 STVNSAI. This chain's CDR3 is CGARDWGYAEQFF. Incomplete CDR3 DNA: TGTGGTGCTAGGGACTGGGGCTATGCTGAGCAGTTC.

A remark on this clone: Genes and germline are mouse. With the read ending 1 residue before the CDR3 end, the germline J gene is used to fill in that end. The gene calls are TRBV16 and TRBJ1-4, with 9 bases fitting TRBD1. Germline CDR1 is SGHSA and CDR2 is FRNQAP. The trim removed 0 bases at V and 2 bases at J, leaving 1 base unmatched. CDR3 length: 16 amino acids. CDR3 bases read: TGTGCAAGCAGCTTAGAGACAGGGGGGTCCAACGAAAGATTATTT. The encoded protein is CASSLETGGSNERLF. The whole CDR3 sequence is CASSLETGGSNERLFF.

This clone was recorded a few times. Gene names denote mouse genes. The CDR3 end falls 1 residue outside the read, so it is completed with the germline J gene. The V call is TRBV19, the J call TRBJ1-2, with D possibly TRBD1 on 5 matching bases. The CDR3 loop spans 14 amino acids. The V gene lost 0 bases and the J gene lost 6 bases, with 12 bases spanning the gap. Looked up from germline, CDR1 is FNHDT and CDR2 is SITEND (reference sequence). The CDR3 loop reads CASSIAGRDPDYTF. CDR3 DNA (partial): TGTGCCAGCAGTATAGCAGGGAGGGACCCCGACTACACC.

In its sample, this clone ranks as large. Gene names and germline match the mouse. The read ends 1 residue early relative to the CDR3; the germline J gene fills the gap. This sequence joins TRBV3 and TRBJ1-3, with D tentatively TRBD1 (5 bases). Looked up from germline, CDR1 is SNHLY and CDR2 is FYNGKV (reference sequence). V was cut by 3 bases and J by 0 bases, with 6 bases left in between. The CDR3 loop spans 14 amino acids. Here the CDR3 reads CASSLTVSGNTLYF. The part of the CDR3 DNA that was read is TGTGCCAGCAGCTTGACAGTTTCTGGAAATACGCTCTAT.

This clone was observed a few times. Any gene name here is a mouse gene name. Read data end 1 residue before the CDR3 end; the end is taken from the germline J gene. This sequence joins TRBV23 and TRBJ2-4; TRBD1, the table's D call, lacks a check against the DNA. Germline loops: CDR1 KGHTA, CDR2 FQNQQP. This CDR3 region has 15 residues. The CDR3 is CSSSPQGASQNTLYF. CDR3 bases read: TGCTCCAGCAGCCCACAGGGGGCAAGTCAAAACACCTTGTAC.

Sample share makes this clone medium-sized. The gene names given are mouse names. The CDR3 end falls 1 residue outside the read, so it is completed with the germline J gene. This chain joins TRBV26 and TRBJ1-3; the D gene is possibly TRBD1 (5 bases). Germline V gene sequence: CDR1 KGHPV, CDR2 FQNQEV (reference sequence). This CDR3 has 14 amino acids. Between the trimmed V and J ends, which lost 5 bases and 0 bases, there was a span of 8 bases. CDR3 DNA (partial): TGTGCCAGCAGTTTACAGGATTCTGGAAATACGCTCTAT. Amino acids: CASSLQDSGNTLY. The whole CDR3 sequence is CASSLQDSGNTLYF.

This clone was seen more than once but under ten times. Gene names follow the mouse nomenclature. With the read ending 1 residue before the CDR3 end, the germline J gene is used to fill in that end. The chain combines TRBV29 with TRBJ1-6; D may be TRBD1 (5 bases). TRBJ1-6 qualifies as an ORF whose function is uncertain. CDR1 and CDR2 from the germline V gene are MSHET and SYDVDS. Trimming left V 6 bases short and J 3 bases short, with 6 bases between. The CDR3 spans 13 residues. CDR3 loop: CASSTGYNSPLYF. The part of the CDR3 DNA that was read is TGTGCTAGCAGCACAGGCTATAATTCGCCCCTCTAC.

Points on this clone: Mouse gene names apply. The read gets to within 1 residue of the CDR3 end, and the germline J gene fills in the rest. V and J are TRBV26 and TRBJ1-2; D unclear. Trimming left V 2 bases short and J 1 base short, with 5 bases between. The CDR3 is 13 residues long. Germline-derived CDR1 and CDR2 are KGHPV and FQNQEV (reference sequence). Partial CDR3 DNA: TGTGCCAGCAGTCTGGGCAGAAACTCCGACTACACC. Translation gives CASSLGRNSDYT. The whole CDR3 region reads CASSLGRNSDYTF.

As regards this clone: Germline and genes: mouse. The CDR3 end is not reached by the read, which stops 1 residue before it; the germline J gene fills it in. The chain is built from TRBV23 and TRBJ2-7; the D call in the table, TRBD1, was not verified against the DNA. CDR1 is KGHTA, CDR2 FQNQQP, per germline. The CDR3 loop spans 13 amino acids. The DNA read from the CDR3 is TGCTCCAGCAGTCAATCAAACACCTATGAACAGTAC. The encoded protein is CSSSQSNTYEQY. In full, the CDR3 is CSSSQSNTYEQYF. The variable domain in full, completed from reference TRBV23 and TRBJ2-7, reads DAAVTQKPRYLIKMKGQEAEMKCIPEKGHTAVFWYQQKQSKELKFLIYFQNQQPLDQIDMVKERFSAVCPSSSLCSLGIRTCEAEDSALYLCSSSQSNTYEQYFGPGTRLTVL.

A note on this clone: Gene names denote mouse genes. Read sequence stops 1 residue before the CDR3 end, and the germline J gene provides the missing end. The J gene is TRBJ1-1, the V gene TRBV26; the D is unclear. The V end was cut by 0 bases, the J end by 0 bases, with 5 bases between. The CDR3 extends over 14 amino acids. Germline V gene data show CDR1 as KGHPV and CDR2 as FQNQEV (reference sequence). The CDR3 is CASSLSTTNTEVFF. CDR3 DNA, as far as it was read: TGTGCCAGCAGTCTGTCAACAACAAACACAGAAGTCTTC.

On this clone: Mouse gene names and germline throughout. The read terminates 1 residue ahead of where the CDR3 ends, so the germline J gene completes it. The V gene is TRBV26, the J gene TRBJ1-1; D is undetermined. In germline, CDR1 is KGHPV, CDR2 FQNQEV (reference sequence). Trimming removed 1 base at V and 4 bases at J, with 4 bases between. CDR3 size: 12 residues. CDR3 residues: CASSLFTTEVFF. Partial CDR3 DNA: TGTGCCAGCAGTCTGTTTACCACAGAAGTCTTC.